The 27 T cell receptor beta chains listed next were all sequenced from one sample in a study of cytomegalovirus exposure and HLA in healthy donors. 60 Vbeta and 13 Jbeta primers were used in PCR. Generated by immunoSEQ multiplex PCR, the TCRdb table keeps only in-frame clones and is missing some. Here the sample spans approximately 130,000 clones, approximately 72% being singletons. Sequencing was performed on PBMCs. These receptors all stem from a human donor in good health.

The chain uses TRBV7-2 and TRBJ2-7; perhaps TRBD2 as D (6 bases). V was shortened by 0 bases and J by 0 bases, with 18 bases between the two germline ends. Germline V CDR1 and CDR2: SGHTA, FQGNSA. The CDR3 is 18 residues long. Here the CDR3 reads CASSLARSGSGNSYEQYF. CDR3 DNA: TGTGCCAGCAGCTTAGCTCGGTCGGGTAGCGGAAACTCCTACGAGCAGTACTTC.

The CDR3 DNA sequence: TGTGCCAGCTCACTAAAGCGGGAAACTCAGTTCTTC. Translating gives CASSLKRETQFF. The chain recombines TRBV18 with TRBJ2-1, with 7 bases matching TRBD2. The CDR3 spans 12 residues. CDR1 and CDR2 from the germline V gene are KGHSH and LQKENI. After removal of 4 bases from V and 13 bases from J, the junction contained 7 bases not matched to a gene.

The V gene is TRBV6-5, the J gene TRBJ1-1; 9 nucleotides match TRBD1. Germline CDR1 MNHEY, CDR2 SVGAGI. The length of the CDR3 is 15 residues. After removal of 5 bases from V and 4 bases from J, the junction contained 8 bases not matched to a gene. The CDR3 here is CASSLLGQGPTEAFF. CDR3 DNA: TGTGCCAGCAGTCTATTGGGACAGGGCCCCACTGAAGCTTTCTTT.

The CDR3 bases are TGTGCCAGCAGCTCTCTCGAGGGGGCCGCAGCTAACTATGGCTACACCTTC. It codes for CASSSLEGAAANYGYTF. This chain connects TRBV7-9 to TRBJ1-2, with TRBD1 matching over 7 bases. The V gene's germline CDR1 is SEHNR and CDR2 FQNEAQ (reference sequence). With 4 bases clipped from V and 0 bases from J, the junction kept 11 bases outside the gene matches. The CDR3 runs to 17 residues.

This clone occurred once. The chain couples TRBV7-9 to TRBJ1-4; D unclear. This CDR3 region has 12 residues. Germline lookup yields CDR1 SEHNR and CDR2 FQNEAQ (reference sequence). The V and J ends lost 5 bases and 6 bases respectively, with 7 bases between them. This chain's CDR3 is CASSPSDEKLFF. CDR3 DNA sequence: TGTGCCAGCAGCCCTAGCGATGAAAAACTGTTTTTT. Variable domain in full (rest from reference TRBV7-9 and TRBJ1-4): DTGVSQNPRHKITKRGQNVTFRCDPISEHNRLYWYRQTLGQGPEFLTYFQNEAQLEKSRLLSDRFSAERPKGSFSTLEIQRTEQGDSAMYLCASSPSDEKLFFGSGTQLSVL.

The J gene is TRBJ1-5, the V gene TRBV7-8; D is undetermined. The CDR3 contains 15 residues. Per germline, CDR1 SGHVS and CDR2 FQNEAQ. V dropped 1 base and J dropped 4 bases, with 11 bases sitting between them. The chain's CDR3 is CASSLGRQMNQPQHF. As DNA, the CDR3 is TGTGCCAGCAGCTTAGGTCGCCAGATGAATCAGCCCCAGCATTTT. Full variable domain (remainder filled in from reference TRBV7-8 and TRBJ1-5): GAGVSQSPRYKVAKRGQDVALRCDPISGHVSLFWYQQALGQGPEFLTYFQNEAQLDKSGLPSDRFFAERPEGSVSTLKIQRTQQEDSAVYLCASSLGRQMNQPQHFGDGTRLSIL.

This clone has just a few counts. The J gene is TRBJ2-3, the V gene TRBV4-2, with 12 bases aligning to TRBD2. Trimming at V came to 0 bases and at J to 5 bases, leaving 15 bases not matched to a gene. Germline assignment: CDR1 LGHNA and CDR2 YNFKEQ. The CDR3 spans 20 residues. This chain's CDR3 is CASSQEIMGLAGHVGDTQYF. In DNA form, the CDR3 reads TGTGCCAGCAGCCAAGAAATAATGGGACTAGCGGGCCATGTGGGAGATACGCAGTATTTT.

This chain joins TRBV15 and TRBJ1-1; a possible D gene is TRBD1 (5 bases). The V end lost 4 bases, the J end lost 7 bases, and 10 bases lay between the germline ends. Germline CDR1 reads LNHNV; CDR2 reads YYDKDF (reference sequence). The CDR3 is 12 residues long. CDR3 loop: CATSIFGGEAFF. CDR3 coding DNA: TGTGCCACCAGCATTTTCGGGGGTGAAGCTTTCTTT.

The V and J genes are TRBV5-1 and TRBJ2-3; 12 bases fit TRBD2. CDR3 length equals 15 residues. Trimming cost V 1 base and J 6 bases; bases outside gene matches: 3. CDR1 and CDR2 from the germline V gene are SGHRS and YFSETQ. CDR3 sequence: CASSLSTSGRDTQYF. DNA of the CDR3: TGCGCCAGCAGCTTGTCTACTAGCGGGAGGGATACGCAGTATTTT. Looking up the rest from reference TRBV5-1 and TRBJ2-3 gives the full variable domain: KAGVTQTPRYLIKTRGQQVTLSCSPISGHRSVSWYQQTPGQGLQFLFEYFSETQRNKGNFPGRFSGRQFSNSRSEMNVSTLELGDSALYLCASSLSTSGRDTQYFGPGTRLTVL.

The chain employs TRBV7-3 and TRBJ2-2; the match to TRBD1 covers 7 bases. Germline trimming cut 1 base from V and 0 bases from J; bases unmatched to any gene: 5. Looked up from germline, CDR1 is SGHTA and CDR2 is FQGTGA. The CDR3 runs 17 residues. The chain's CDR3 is CASSLSPTGANTGELFF. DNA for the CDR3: TGTGCCAGCAGCTTAAGCCCCACAGGGGCGAACACCGGGGAGCTGTTTTTT.

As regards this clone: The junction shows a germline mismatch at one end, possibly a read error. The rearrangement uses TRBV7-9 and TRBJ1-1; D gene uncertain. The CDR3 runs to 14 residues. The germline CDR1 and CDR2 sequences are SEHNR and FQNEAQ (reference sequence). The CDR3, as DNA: TGTTCCAGCAGCTTAGTGCTACGTCGTCCTGAAGCTTTCTTT. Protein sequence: CSSSLVLRRPEAFF.

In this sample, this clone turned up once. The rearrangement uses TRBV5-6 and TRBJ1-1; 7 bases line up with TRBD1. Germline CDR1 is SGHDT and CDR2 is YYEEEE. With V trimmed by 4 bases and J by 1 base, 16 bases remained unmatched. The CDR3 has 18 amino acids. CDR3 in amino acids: CASSPGTARLIKNTEAFF. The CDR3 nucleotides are TGTGCCAGCAGCCCGGGGACAGCTCGCCTGATTAAGAACACTGAAGCTTTCTTT. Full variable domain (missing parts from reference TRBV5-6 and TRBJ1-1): DAGVTQSPTHLIKTRGQQVTLRCSPKSGHDTVSWYQQALGQGPQFIFQYYEEEERQRGNFPDRFSGHQFPNYSSELNVNALLLGDSALYLCASSPGTARLIKNTEAFFGQGTRLTVV.

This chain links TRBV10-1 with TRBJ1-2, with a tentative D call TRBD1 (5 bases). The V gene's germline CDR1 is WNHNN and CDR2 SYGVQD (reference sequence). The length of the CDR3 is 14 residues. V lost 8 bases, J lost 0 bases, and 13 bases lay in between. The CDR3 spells CASAQDRANYGYTF. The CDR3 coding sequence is TGCGCCAGCGCCCAAGACAGAGCTAACTATGGCTACACCTTC.

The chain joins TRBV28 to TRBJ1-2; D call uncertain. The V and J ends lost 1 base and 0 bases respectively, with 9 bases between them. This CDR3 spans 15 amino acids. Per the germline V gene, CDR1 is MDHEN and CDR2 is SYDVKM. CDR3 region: CASSLFPVANYGYTF. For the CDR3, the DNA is TGTGCCAGCAGTTTATTCCCCGTAGCTAACTATGGCTACACCTTC.

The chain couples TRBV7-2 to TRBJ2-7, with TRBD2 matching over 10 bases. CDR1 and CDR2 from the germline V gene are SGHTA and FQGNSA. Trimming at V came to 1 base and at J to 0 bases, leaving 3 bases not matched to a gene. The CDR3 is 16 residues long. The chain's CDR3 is CASSLDSGGTSYEQYF. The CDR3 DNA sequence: TGTGCCAGCAGCTTAGATAGCGGGGGGACCTCCTACGAGCAGTACTTC.

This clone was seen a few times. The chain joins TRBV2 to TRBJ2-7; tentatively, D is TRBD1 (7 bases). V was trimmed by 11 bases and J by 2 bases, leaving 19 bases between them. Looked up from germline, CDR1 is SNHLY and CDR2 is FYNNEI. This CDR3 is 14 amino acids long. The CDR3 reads CAVQGGSRTYEQYF. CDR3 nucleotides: TGTGCCGTGCAGGGGGGCTCTCGAACCTACGAGCAGTACTTC.

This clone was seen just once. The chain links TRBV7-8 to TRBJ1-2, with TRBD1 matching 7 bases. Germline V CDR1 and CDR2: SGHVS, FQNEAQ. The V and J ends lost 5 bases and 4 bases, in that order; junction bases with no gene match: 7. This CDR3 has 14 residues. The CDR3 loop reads CASSPRTGVYGYTF. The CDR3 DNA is TGTGCCAGCAGCCCACGGACAGGCGTCTATGGCTACACCTTC.

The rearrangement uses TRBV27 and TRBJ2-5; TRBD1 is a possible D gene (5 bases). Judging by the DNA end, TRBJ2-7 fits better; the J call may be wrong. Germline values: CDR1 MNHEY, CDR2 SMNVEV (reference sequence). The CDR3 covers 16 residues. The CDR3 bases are TGTGCCAGCAGTTTATGGCCGACAGACGTCTCCTACGAGCAGTACTTC. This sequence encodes CASSLWPTDVSYEQYF.

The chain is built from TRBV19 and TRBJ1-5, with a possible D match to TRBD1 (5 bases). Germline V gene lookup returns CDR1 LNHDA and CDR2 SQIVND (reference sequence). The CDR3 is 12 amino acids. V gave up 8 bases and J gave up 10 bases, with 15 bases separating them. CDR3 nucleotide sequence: TGTGCCAGTGGGGCCAGCATCGGACCCCAGCATTTT. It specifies CASGASIGPQHF.

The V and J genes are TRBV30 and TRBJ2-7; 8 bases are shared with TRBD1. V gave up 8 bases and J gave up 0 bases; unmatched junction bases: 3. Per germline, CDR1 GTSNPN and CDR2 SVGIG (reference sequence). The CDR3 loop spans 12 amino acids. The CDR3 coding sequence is TGTGCCGGAGACAGGGGCTCCTACGAGCAGTACTTC. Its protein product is CAGDRGSYEQYF.

CDR3 coding DNA: TGTGCCTGGAGTGTAAAGCACAGTGGCTCACCCCTCCACTTT. This translates into CAWSVKHSGSPLHF. The V and J genes are TRBV30 and TRBJ1-6; D remains unclear. Looked up from germline, CDR1 is GTSNPN and CDR2 is SVGIG (reference sequence). Trimming stripped 0 bases from V and 10 bases from J, with 13 bases between. CDR3 size: 14 residues.

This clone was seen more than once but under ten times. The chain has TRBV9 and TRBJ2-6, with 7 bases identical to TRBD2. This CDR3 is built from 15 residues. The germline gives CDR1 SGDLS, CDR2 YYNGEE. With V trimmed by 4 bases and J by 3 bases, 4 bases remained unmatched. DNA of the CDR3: TGTGCCAGCAGCCCGGGGGGTTATGGGGCCAACGTCCTGACTTTC. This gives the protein CASSPGGYGANVLTF. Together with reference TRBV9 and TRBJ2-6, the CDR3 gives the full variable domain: DSGVTQTPKHLITATGQRVTLRCSPRSGDLSVYWYQQSLDQGLQFLIQYYNGEERAKGNILERFSAQQFPDLHSELNLSSLELGDSALYFCASSPGGYGANVLTFGAGSRLTVL.

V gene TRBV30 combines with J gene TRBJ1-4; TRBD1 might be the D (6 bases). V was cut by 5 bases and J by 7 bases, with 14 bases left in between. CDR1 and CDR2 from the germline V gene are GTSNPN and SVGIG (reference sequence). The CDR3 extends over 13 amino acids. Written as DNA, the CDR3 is TGTGCCTGGTCGGGACAAAGGGGTGAAAAACTGTTTTTT. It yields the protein CAWSGQRGEKLFF. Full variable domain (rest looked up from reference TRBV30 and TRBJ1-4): SQTIHQWPATLVQPVGSPLSLECTVEGTSNPNLYWYRQAAGRGLQLLFYSVGIGQISSEVPQNLSASRPQDRQFILSSKKLLLSDSGFYLCAWSGQRGEKLFFGSGTQLSVL.

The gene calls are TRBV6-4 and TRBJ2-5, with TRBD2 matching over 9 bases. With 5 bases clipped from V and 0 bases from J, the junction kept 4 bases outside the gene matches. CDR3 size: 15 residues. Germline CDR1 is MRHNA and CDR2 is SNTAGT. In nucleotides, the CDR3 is TGTGCCAGCAGTCCCGGGACTAGCAACCAAGAGACCCAGTACTTC. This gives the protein CASSPGTSNQETQYF.

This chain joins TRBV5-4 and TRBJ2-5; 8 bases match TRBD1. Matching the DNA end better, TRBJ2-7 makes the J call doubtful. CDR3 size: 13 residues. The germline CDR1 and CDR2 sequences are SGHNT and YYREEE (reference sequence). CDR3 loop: CASSLQGAREQYF. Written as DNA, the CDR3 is TGTGCCAGCAGCCTCCAGGGGGCACGCGAGCAGTACTTC.

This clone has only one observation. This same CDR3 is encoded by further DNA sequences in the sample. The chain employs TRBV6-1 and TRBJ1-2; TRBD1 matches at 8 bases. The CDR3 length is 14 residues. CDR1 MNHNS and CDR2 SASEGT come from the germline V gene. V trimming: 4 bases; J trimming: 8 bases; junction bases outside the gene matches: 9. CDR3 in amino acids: CASSGGQAPYGYTF. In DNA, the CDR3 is TGTGCCAGCAGTGGGGGACAGGCGCCTTACGGCTACACCTTC.

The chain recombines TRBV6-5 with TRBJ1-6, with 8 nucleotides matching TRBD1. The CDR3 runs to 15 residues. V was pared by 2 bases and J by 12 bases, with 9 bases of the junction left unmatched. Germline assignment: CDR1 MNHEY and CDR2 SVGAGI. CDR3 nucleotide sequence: TGTGCCAGCAGTTACGGGGCCAGGGGGCCAAGACCCCTCCACTTT. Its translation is CASSYGARGPRPLHF.